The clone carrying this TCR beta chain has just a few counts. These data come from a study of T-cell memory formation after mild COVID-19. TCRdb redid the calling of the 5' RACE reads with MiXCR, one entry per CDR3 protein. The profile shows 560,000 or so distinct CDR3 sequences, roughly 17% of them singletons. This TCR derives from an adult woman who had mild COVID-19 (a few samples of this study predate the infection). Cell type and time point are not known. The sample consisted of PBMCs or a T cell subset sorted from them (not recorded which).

The CDR3: CASRGQTRTGASSYNSPLHF. As DNA, the CDR3 is TGTGCCAGTAGAGGACAGACGAGAACAGGGGCCAGCTCCTATAATTCACCCCTCCACTTT. The J gene is TRBJ1-6, the V gene TRBV19; TRBD1 matches at 7 bases. This CDR3 spans 20 amino acids. From germline, CDR1 is LNHDA and CDR2 SQIVND (reference sequence). Trimming at V came to 6 bases and at J to 0 bases, leaving 17 bases not matched to a gene.